This passage covers 21 T cell receptor beta chains from one sample sequenced in a study of radiotherapy plus CTLA-4 blockade in lung cancer. The repertoire was sequenced with immunoSEQ multiplex PCR; TCRdb's copy has only in-frame clones and lacks some. Among tens of thousands of clones listed, roughly 80% were seen once. The sample consisted of peripheral blood, taken from a patient treated with radiotherapy plus ipilimumab. These receptors all stem from a human donor with non-small cell lung cancer whose response to radiotherapy plus ipilimumab could not be evaluated.

V usage is TRBV7-2 and J usage is TRBJ2-1, with 8 nucleotides matching TRBD2. Looked up from germline, CDR1 is SGHTA and CDR2 is FQGNSA. The CDR3 covers 16 residues. V gave up 2 bases and J gave up 7 bases; unmatched junction bases: 10. The CDR3 reads CASSLRSLAGSNEQFF. The CDR3 DNA follows: TGTGCCAGCAGCTTACGTTCGTTAGCGGGGAGTAATGAGCAGTTCTTC.

The genes are TRBV6-6 and TRBJ2-7, with 8 bases that match TRBD1. Unmatched junction bases numbered 4, after V lost 2 bases and J lost 4 bases. The CDR3 covers 14 residues. Germline CDR1 is MNHNY and CDR2 is SVGAGI (reference sequence). CDR3 DNA sequence: TGTGCCAGCAGTTACGGAGACAGGGGTTACGAGCAGTACTTC. Protein: CASSYGDRGYEQYF.

This clone is a singleton in its sample. The J gene is TRBJ1-4, the V gene TRBV30; tentatively, D is TRBD1 (5 bases). The ends were cut back, 0 bases at V and 10 bases at J, with 15 bases in the middle. This CDR3 has 14 residues. CDR1 and CDR2 (germline): GTSNPN, SVGIG (reference sequence). The CDR3 region is CAWSVAGFGGKLFF. CDR3 nucleotides: TGTGCCTGGAGTGTAGCAGGGTTCGGTGGAAAACTGTTTTTT.

This chain links TRBV6-5 with TRBJ1-2, with a tentative D call TRBD1 (5 bases). V shed 6 bases and J shed 1 base, with 15 bases lying between them. The CDR3 runs 15 residues. The V gene's germline CDR1 is MNHEY and CDR2 SVGAGI. The CDR3 protein is CASSPSSRVNYGYTF. The CDR3, as DNA: TGTGCCAGCAGCCCCTCCTCCAGGGTTAACTATGGCTACACCTTC.

The chain links TRBV19 to TRBJ1-5; 8 bases align to TRBD1. The V gene's germline CDR1 is LNHDA and CDR2 SQIVND (reference sequence). Trimming cost V 10 bases and J 7 bases; bases outside gene matches: 9. This CDR3 contains 13 residues. The CDR3: CATRGQAQQPQHF. CDR3 sequence (DNA): TGTGCCACCCGGGGACAGGCTCAACAGCCCCAGCATTTT.

V is TRBV7-2 and J is TRBJ1-5; D not certain. This CDR3 is 14 amino acids long. Germline CDR1 and CDR2: SGHTA and FQGNSA. V shed 1 base and J shed 5 bases, with 9 bases lying between them. This chain's CDR3 is CASSLVGRDQPQHF. The CDR3 DNA reads TGTGCCAGCAGCTTAGTCGGGAGGGATCAGCCCCAGCATTTT.

This clone is a singleton in its sample. The chain has TRBV30 and TRBJ1-5, with D possibly matching TRBD1 (6 bases). Germline assignment: CDR1 GTSNPN and CDR2 SVGIG (reference sequence). V was cut by 2 bases and J by 8 bases, with 16 bases left in between. The CDR3 contains 14 residues. The CDR3 is CAWSLGGAGKPQHF. The CDR3 region has the DNA TGTGCCTGGAGTCTCGGGGGGGCCGGAAAGCCCCAGCATTTT.

V and J are TRBV29-1 and TRBJ2-3; maybe TRBD2 (7 bases). Germline CDR1 reads SQVTM; CDR2 reads ANQGSEA. This CDR3 has 16 amino acids. Trimming shortened V by 0 bases and J by 0 bases, and 13 bases separated the two germline ends. The DNA for the CDR3 is TGCAGCGTTGAAGATTGGGGGGGGCGCAGCACAGATACGCAGTATTTT. Its protein product is CSVEDWGGRSTDTQYF.

The rearrangement uses TRBV4-3 and TRBJ2-7, with 8 bases identical to TRBD1. Trimming removed 0 bases from V and 0 bases from J; junction bases left unmatched: 4. Germline V lookup: CDR1 LGHNA, CDR2 YSLEER. The length of the CDR3 is 16 residues. CDR3 protein: CASSQDWDRYSYEQYF. The CDR3 DNA sequence: TGCGCCAGCAGCCAAGACTGGGACAGGTACTCCTACGAGCAGTACTTC.

The chain recombines TRBV28 with TRBJ1-5, with D perhaps matching TRBD1 (6 bases). The CDR3 loop spans 16 amino acids. Germline V gene data show CDR1 as MDHEN and CDR2 as SYDVKM. The V end was cut by 7 bases, the J end by 4 bases, with 20 bases between. This chain's CDR3 is CASTPFGRDNNQPQHF. The CDR3 region has the DNA TGTGCCAGCACCCCCTTTGGAAGGGACAATAATCAGCCCCAGCATTTT.

This rearrangement joins TRBV5-1 to TRBJ1-1; TRBD1 aligns across 9 bases. The V gene's germline CDR1 is SGHRS and CDR2 YFSETQ. Trimming cost V 5 bases and J 1 base; bases outside gene matches: 6. This CDR3 spans 15 amino acids. The CDR3, as DNA: TGCGCCAGCAGGAAGGGACAGGGAACGAACACTGAAGCTTTCTTT. It yields the protein CASRKGQGTNTEAFF.

This rearrangement joins TRBV5-4 to TRBJ2-1; 11 bases map to TRBD2. This CDR3 has 16 residues. Germline CDR1 SGHNT, CDR2 YYREEE (reference sequence). V lost 3 bases and J lost 2; bases outside the gene matches: 4. The CDR3 reads CASSWKTSGTYNEQFF. The CDR3 DNA follows: TGTGCCAGCAGCTGGAAGACTAGCGGGACCTACAATGAGCAGTTCTTC. The variable domain in full, completed from reference TRBV5-4 and TRBJ2-1, reads ETGVTQSPTHLIKTRGQQVTLRCSSQSGHNTVSWYQQALGQGPQFIFQYYREEENGRGNFPPRFSGLQFPNYSSELNVNALELDDSALYLCASSWKTSGTYNEQFFGPGTRLTVL.

The chain joins TRBV2 to TRBJ1-5; D ambiguous. This CDR3 spans 12 amino acids. V was trimmed by 5 bases and J by 9 bases, leaving 11 bases between them. Germline CDR1 reads SNHLY; CDR2 reads FYNNEI. DNA of the CDR3: TGTGCCAGCAGTCCCCTTCCTTGGCCCCAGCATTTT. This translates into CASSPLPWPQHF. Based on the CDR3 plus reference TRBV2 and TRBJ1-5, the full variable domain is EPEVTQTPSHQVTQMGQEVILRCVPISNHLYFYWYRQILGQKVEFLVSFYNNEISEKSEIFDDQFSVERPDGSNFTLKIRSTKLEDSAMYFCASSPLPWPQHFGDGTRLSIL.

The chain carries TRBV28 and TRBJ2-7; 7 bases align to TRBD2. In germline, CDR1 is MDHEN, CDR2 SYDVKM. The J segment lost 1 base and the V segment lost 6 bases, leaving 12 bases of the junction unmatched. This CDR3 contains 16 residues. CDR3 nucleotides: TGTGCCAGCAGCCTGGTGGTGGGGGAGGGGTCCTACGAGCAGTACTTC. It translates to CASSLVVGEGSYEQYF.

This clone was observed a few times. V usage is TRBV7-2 and J usage is TRBJ1-4; D unresolved. There are 14 residues in the CDR3. Germline V CDR1 and CDR2: SGHTA, FQGNSA. V lost 0 bases and J 1 base, leaving 3 bases between the germline ends. CDR3 nucleotides: TGTGCCAGCAGCTTAGCCGGAACTAATGAAAAACTGTTTTTT. Protein: CASSLAGTNEKLFF.

The chain combines TRBV4-2 with TRBJ2-7; 8 nucleotides match TRBD1. The junction had 6 bases not matched to a gene; V was cut back by 4 bases and J by 7 bases. Germline loops: CDR1 LGHNA, CDR2 YNFKEQ. This CDR3 is 13 amino acids long. The CDR3 DNA follows: TGTGCCAGCAGCCGAGGACAGGGAAGAGAGCAGTACTTC. This codes for CASSRGQGREQYF.

The chain couples TRBV5-1 to TRBJ2-7; D perhaps matches TRBD1 (6 bases). The germline V gene encodes CDR1 SGHRS and CDR2 YFSETQ. The CDR3 runs 12 residues. Trimming removed 4 bases from V and 13 bases from J, with 18 bases in between. CDR3 region: CASSQTGTPLYF. The CDR3 coding sequence is TGCGCCAGCAGCCAGACCGGGACACCCCTTTACTTC.

This chain uses TRBV2 with TRBJ1-5, with unresolved D. CDR1 is SNHLY, CDR2 FYNNEI, per germline. The CDR3 extends over 14 amino acids. V lost 5 bases to trimming and J lost 2 bases, with 10 bases between them. The CDR3 bases are TGTGCCAGCAGTCGGAGCCGGGGCAATCAGCCCCAGCATTTT. Its protein is CASSRSRGNQPQHF.

Here the CDR3 reads CASSLDQRLNSPLHF. CDR3 in DNA: TGTGCCAGCAGTTTAGATCAGCGACTTAATTCACCCCTCCACTTT. This rearrangement joins TRBV28 to TRBJ1-6; D is ambiguous. With 2 bases removed from V and 6 bases from J, the gap between germline ends came to 11 bases. Per germline, CDR1 MDHEN and CDR2 SYDVKM. This CDR3 spans 15 amino acids.

This chain uses TRBV6-1 with TRBJ1-2; a possible D gene is TRBD1 (6 bases). Germline loops: CDR1 MNHNS, CDR2 SASEGT. V gave up 6 bases and J gave up 8 bases, with 13 bases separating them. The CDR3 loop spans 12 amino acids. CDR3 coding DNA: TGTGCCAGCAGGAGGGGGGGTAGCGGCTACACCTTC. Translation gives CASRRGGSGYTF.

This clone was seen just once. J is TRBJ2-2 and V is TRBV9, with TRBD2 identical over 9 bases. The CDR3 totals 16 residues. With V trimmed by 0 bases and J by 4 bases, 4 bases remained unmatched. Germline values: CDR1 SGDLS, CDR2 YYNGEE. The CDR3 here is CASSVGAGGLTGELFF. CDR3 coding DNA: TGTGCCAGCAGCGTAGGAGCGGGGGGTCTCACCGGGGAGCTGTTTTTT.